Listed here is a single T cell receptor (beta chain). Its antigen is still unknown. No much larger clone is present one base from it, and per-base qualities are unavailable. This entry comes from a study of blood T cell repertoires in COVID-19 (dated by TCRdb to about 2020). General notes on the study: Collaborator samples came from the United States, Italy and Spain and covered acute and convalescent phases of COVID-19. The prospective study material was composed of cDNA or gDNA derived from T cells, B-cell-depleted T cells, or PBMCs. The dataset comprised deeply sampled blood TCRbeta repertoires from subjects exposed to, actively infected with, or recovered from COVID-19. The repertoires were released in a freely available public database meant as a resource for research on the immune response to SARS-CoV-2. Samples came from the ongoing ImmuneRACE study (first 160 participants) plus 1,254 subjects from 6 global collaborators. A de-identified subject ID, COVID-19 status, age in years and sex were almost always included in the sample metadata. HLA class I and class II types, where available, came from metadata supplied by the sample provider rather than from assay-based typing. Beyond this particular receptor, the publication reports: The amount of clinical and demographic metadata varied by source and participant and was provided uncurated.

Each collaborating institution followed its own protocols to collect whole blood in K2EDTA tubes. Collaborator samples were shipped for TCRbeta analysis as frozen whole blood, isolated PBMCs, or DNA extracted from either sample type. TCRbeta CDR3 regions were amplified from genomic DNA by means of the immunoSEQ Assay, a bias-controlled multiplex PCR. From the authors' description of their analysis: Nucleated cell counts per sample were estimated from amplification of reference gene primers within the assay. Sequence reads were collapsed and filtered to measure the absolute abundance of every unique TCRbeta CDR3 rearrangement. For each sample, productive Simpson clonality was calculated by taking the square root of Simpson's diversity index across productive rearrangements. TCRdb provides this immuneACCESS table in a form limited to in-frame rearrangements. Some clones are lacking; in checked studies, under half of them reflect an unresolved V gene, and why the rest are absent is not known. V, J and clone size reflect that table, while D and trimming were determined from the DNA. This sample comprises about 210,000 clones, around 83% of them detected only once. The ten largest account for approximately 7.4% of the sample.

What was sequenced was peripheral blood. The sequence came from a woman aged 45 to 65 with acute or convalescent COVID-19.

The nucleotide sequence reads as follows: TGTGCCAGTAGTAGCCACATCTCATACAGGGGTGGGGAGCAGTACTTC. Its protein reads: CASSSHISYRGGEQYF. The V gene is TRBV19 and the J gene is TRBJ2-7, and 7 junction bases match TRBD1. Per the germline V gene (reference sequence), LNHDA is the CDR1 and SQIVND is the CDR2. Relative to germline, V is missing 4 bases and J is missing 7 bases, with 16 bases of the junction outside any gene match. Including cysteine and phenylalanine, the CDR3 has 16 amino acids. Just CDR3 DNA is preserved here, 48 bases in frame from base 1.